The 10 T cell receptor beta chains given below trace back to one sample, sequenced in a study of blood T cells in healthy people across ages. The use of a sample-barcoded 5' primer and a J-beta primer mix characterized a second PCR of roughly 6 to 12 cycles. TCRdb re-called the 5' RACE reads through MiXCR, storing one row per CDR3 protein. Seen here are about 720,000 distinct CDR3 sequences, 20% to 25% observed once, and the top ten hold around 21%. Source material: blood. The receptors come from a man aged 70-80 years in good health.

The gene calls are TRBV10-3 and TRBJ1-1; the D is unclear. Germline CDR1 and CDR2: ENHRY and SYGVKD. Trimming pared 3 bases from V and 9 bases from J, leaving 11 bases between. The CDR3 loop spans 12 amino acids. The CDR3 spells CAISEDGPKAFF. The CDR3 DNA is TGTGCCATCAGTGAAGATGGACCGAAAGCTTTCTTT.

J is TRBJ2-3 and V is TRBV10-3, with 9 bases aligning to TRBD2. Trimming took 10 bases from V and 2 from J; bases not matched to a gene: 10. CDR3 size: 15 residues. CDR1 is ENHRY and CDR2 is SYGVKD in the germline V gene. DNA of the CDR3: TGTGCCACAGGTAGTAGCGGGAGCCTCACAGATACGCAGTATTTT. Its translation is CATGSSGSLTDTQYF.

CDR3 region: CASSFVGGVGETQYF. The CDR3 DNA is TGTGCCAGCAGCTTCGTAGGGGGGGTTGGAGAGACCCAGTACTTC. The chain couples TRBV11-2 to TRBJ2-5; D may be TRBD2 (7 bases). The CDR3 sequence is 15 residues long. Germline V gene sequence: CDR1 SGHAT, CDR2 FQNNGV. The germline V and J ends were trimmed by 3 bases and 4 bases, with 15 bases remaining between them.

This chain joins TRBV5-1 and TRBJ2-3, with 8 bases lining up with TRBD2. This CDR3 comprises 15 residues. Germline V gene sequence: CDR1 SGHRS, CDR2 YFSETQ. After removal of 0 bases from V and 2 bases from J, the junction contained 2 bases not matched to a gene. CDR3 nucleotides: TGCGCCAGCAGCTTGGGTAGCGGGACCACAGATACGCAGTATTTT. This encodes CASSLGSGTTDTQYF.

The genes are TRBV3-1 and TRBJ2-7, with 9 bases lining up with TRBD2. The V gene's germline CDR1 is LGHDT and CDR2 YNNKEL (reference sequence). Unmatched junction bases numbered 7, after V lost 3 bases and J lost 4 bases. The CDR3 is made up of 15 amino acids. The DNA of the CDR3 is TGTGCCAGCAGCCAGCTTCCGGGACTAGCTTACGAGCAGTACGTC. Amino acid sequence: CASSQLPGLAYEQYV.

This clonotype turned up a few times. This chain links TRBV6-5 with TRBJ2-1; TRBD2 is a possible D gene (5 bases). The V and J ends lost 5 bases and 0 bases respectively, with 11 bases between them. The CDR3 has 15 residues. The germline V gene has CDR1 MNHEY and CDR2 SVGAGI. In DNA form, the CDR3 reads TGTGCCAGCAGTGGACTTCCACTCTCCTACAATGAGCAGTTCTTC. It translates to CASSGLPLSYNEQFF.

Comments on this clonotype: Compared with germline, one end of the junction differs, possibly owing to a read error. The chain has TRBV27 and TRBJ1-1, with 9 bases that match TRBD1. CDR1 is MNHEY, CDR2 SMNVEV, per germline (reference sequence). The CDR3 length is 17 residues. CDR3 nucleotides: TGTGCCGGCAGTTTTGGTGGTTCGCCGGGACAGGGCGCTGAAGCTTTCTTT. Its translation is CAGSFGGSPGQGAEAFF.

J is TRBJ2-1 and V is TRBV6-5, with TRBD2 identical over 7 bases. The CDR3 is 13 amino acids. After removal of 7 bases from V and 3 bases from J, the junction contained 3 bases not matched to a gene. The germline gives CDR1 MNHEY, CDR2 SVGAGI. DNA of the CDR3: TGTGCCAGCACTAGCGGAGGCTACAATGAGCAGTTCTTC. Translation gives CASTSGGYNEQFF.

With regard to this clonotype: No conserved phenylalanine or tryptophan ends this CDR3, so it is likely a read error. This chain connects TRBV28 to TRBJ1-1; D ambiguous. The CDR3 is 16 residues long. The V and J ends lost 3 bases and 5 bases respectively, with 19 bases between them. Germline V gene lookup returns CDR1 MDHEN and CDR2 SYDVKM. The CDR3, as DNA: TGTGCCAGCAGTTTCTCCCTCCGGACTTGGAGGACTGAAGCTTTCTCT. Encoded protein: CASSFSLRTWRTEAFS.

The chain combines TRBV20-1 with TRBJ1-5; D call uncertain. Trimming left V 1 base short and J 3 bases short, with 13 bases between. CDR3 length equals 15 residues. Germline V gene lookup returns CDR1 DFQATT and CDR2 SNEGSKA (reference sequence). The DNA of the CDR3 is TGCAGTGCTAGAGGTTTCGGGCAGGACAATCAGCCCCAGCATTTT. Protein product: CSARGFGQDNQPQHF.